This section outlines one T cell receptor beta chain sequence together with its context. Its antigen is unidentified. TCRdb re-called the 5' RACE reads through MiXCR, storing one row per CDR3 protein. The sample holds 450,000 or so distinct CDR3 sequences, around 15% seen once. The data were taken from a study of identical twins. Study-wide findings and caveats: Fewer insertions characterized abundant cord blood beta clonotypes, whereas memory repertoires showed none. Cross-sectional statistics underpinned the conclusions; the same donors were not followed.

CDR1 and CDR2 from the germline V gene are LNHDA and SQIVND (reference sequence). Trimming removed 3 bases from V and 4 bases from J, with 13 bases in between. This CDR3 region has 14 residues. This same sample was also part of a study on yellow fever vaccine responses in identical twins.

This TCR was recovered from a woman aged 18 to 35 in good health. Material for sequencing was CD4+ T cells sorted from blood. The rearrangement uses TRBV19 and TRBJ2-7; TRBD1 is a possible D gene (6 bases). CDR3 nucleotides: TGTGCCAGTAGTATGGGCCAGGGGCAATACGAGCAGTACTTC. Its protein is CASSMGQGQYEQYF.